This TCR beta chain was observed in a study of PD-1 blockade in mismatch repair-deficient tumors. CDR1 and CDR2 from the germline V gene are SGHRS and YFSETQ. The CDR3 has 13 amino acids. Trimming cost V 2 bases and J 4 bases, with 8 bases left between them. Assay: immunoSEQ multiplex PCR; the TCRdb copy retains only in-frame clones and omits some. The sample lists around 9,000 clones, 85% seen once, with approximately 0.92% in the top ten. The starting material was PBMCs, obtained 46 weeks after starting pembrolizumab. The rearrangement links TRBV5-1 to TRBJ2-3; D ambiguous. This TCR came from an adult with mismatch repair-deficient cancer. CDR3 sequence: CASSFNRADTQYF. CDR3 bases: TGCGCCAGCAGCTTCAACCGGGCAGATACGCAGTATTTT.